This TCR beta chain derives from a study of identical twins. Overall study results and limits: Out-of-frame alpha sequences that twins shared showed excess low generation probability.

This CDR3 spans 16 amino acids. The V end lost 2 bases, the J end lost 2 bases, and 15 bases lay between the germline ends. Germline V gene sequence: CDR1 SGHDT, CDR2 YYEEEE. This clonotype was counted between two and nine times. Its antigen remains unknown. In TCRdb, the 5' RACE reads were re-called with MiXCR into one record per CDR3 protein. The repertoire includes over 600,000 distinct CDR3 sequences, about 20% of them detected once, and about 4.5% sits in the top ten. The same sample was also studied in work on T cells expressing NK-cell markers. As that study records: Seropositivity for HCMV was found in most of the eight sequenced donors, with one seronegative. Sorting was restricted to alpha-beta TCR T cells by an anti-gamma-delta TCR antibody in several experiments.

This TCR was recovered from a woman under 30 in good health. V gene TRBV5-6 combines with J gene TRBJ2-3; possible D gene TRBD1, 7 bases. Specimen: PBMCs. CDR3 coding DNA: TGTGCCAGCAGCTTTTGGAGGGACAGATTCACAGATACGCAGTATTTT. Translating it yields CASSFWRDRFTDTQYF.